This TCR beta chain was captured by sequencing in a study of OX40 agonist ivuxolimab in advanced cancers. Study results and caveats: The expanded peripheral T cells' antigen specificity was not determined.

The V end was cut by 4 bases, the J end by 6 bases, with 11 bases between. There are 12 residues in the CDR3. From germline, CDR1 is SGHNT and CDR2 YYREEE (reference sequence). Repertoires were generated with immunoSEQ multiplex PCR, while TCRdb's copy carries only in-frame clones and drops some. Of 43,000 or so clones in the sample, approximately 91% were seen once. On this clone: What it binds is not known.

The chain uses TRBV5-4 and TRBJ2-7; D gene uncertain. This TCR was sampled from an adult with an advanced solid tumor such as melanoma, head and neck, liver or kidney cancer. The source was CD4+ or CD8+ T cells sorted from blood, collected in a trial of the OX40 agonist ivuxolimab. The CDR3 spells CASSPLLGEQYF. The CDR3 nucleotides read TGTGCCAGCAGCCCTTTGCTGGGCGAGCAGTACTTC.